The 13 T cell receptor beta chains presented below share a single source sample, sequenced in a study of metastatic and nonmetastatic thyroid tumors. Patients had received no treatment of any kind before thyroid surgery. TCRdb re-analyzed the PCR reads using MiXCR. The sample includes approximately 17,000 clones, roughly 23% of them seen just once. The sample taken for sequencing was blood. These receptors originate from a male donor with papillary thyroid cancer or a benign thyroid nodule (not recorded which). Some clones in this sample may be carry-over from other donors' samples.

This clone was picked up many times. The chain has TRBV12-3 or TRBV12-4 and TRBJ1-1; D may be TRBD1 (6 bases). This CDR3 region has 17 residues. The ends were cut back, 1 base at V and 0 bases at J, with 15 bases in the middle. The CDR3 sequence is CASSLGGGARLNTEAFF. DNA of the CDR3: TGTGCCAGCAGTTTAGGCGGGGGCGCGCGTTTGAACACTGAAGCTTTCTTT.

The sample holds many counts of this clone. The V call is TRBV28, the J call TRBJ1-1; a weak D match, TRBD1 (6 bases). The germline V gene has CDR1 MDHEN and CDR2 SYDVKM. The ends were cut back, 7 bases at V and 5 bases at J, with 17 bases in the middle. CDR3 length equals 14 residues. CDR3 in amino acids: CASNPVGGRTEAFF. The CDR3 region has the DNA TGTGCCAGCAACCCGGTAGGGGGGAGAACTGAAGCTTTCTTT.

This clone was observed many times. This sequence joins TRBV15 and TRBJ2-1, with 7 bases fitting TRBD2. Germline CDR1 and CDR2: LNHNV and YYDKDF (reference sequence). V was pared by 9 bases and J by 2 bases, with 7 bases of the junction left unmatched. The CDR3 covers 14 residues. CDR3 loop: CATTGRGTYNEQFF. The CDR3, as DNA: TGTGCCACTACTGGGAGGGGAACCTACAATGAGCAGTTCTTC. The full variable domain, rest sourced from reference TRBV15 and TRBJ2-1, is DAMVIQNPRYQVTQFGKPVTLSCSQTLNHNVMYWYQQKSSQAPKLLFHYYDKDFNNEADTPDNFQSRRPNTSFCFLDIRSPGLGDTAMYLCATTGRGTYNEQFFGPGTRLTVL.

This clone ranks as medium-sized. The chain is built from TRBV6-4 and TRBJ2-3; D is unclear. The germline V gene has CDR1 MRHNA and CDR2 SNTAGT. V was pared by 3 bases and J by 0 bases, with 7 bases between. This CDR3 region has 14 residues. The CDR3 protein is CASSEEGSTDTQYF. The CDR3 nucleotides are TGTGCCAGCAGTGAGGAAGGTAGCACAGATACGCAGTATTTT.

A few counts support this clone. The chain uses TRBV6-2 or TRBV6-3 and TRBJ2-7, with D possibly being TRBD1 (5 bases). V lost 5 bases to trimming and J lost 4 bases, with 12 bases between them. The CDR3 runs 13 residues. Germline lookup yields CDR1 MNHEY and CDR2 SVGEGT. CDR3 residues: CASSVGHYYEQYF. In DNA form, the CDR3 reads TGTGCCAGCAGTGTCGGACATTATTACGAGCAGTACTTC.

The rearrangement joins TRBV20-1 to TRBJ1-2; 9 bases match TRBD1. Germline CDR1 and CDR2: DFQATT and SNEGSKA (reference sequence). The CDR3 totals 14 residues. V gave up 6 bases and J gave up 1 base; unmatched junction bases: 6. The CDR3 spells CSAQDRGNNYGYTF. As DNA, the CDR3 is TGCAGTGCCCAAGACAGGGGGAATAACTATGGCTACACCTTC.

By its share, this clone is medium-sized. The chain combines TRBV19 with TRBJ2-1; 12 positions match TRBD2. J was trimmed by 4 bases and V by 6 bases; bases with no gene match: 4. The CDR3 contains 15 residues. Germline lookup yields CDR1 LNHDA and CDR2 SQIVND (reference sequence). The CDR3 bases are TGTGCCAGTAGCCGTACTAGCGGGGGGTACAATGAGCAGTTCTTC. This encodes CASSRTSGGYNEQFF.

This clone was observed a few times. The chain couples TRBV9 to TRBJ2-7; D ambiguous. The V and J ends lost 5 bases and 6 bases respectively, with 9 bases between them. CDR1 is SGDLS and CDR2 is YYNGEE in the germline V gene. The length of the CDR3 is 11 residues. CDR3 DNA sequence: TGTGCCAGCAGTAATTCCGCCGAGCAGTACTTC. Amino acid sequence: CASSNSAEQYF.

The rearrangement links TRBV20-1 to TRBJ2-1; no clear D. This CDR3 contains 13 residues. Trimming took 1 base from V and 2 from J, leaving 6 bases between them. Germline loops: CDR1 DFQATT, CDR2 SNEGSKA (reference sequence). In DNA form, the CDR3 reads TGCAGTGCTAGAGTGATAACCTACAATGAGCAGTTCTTC. It is translated as CSARVITYNEQFF.

This clone was seen at least ten times. This sequence joins TRBV7-3 and TRBJ2-1; D is unclear. Trimming cost V 4 bases and J 5 bases, with 9 bases left between them. The germline V gene has CDR1 SGHTA and CDR2 FQGTGA. The CDR3 covers 13 residues. The CDR3 nucleotides read TGTGCCAGCAGCTCCGGACCCCACAATGAGCAGTTCTTC. This codes for CASSSGPHNEQFF.

Comment on this clone: Other DNA sequences in the sample encode the same CDR3. V gene TRBV5-1 combines with J gene TRBJ1-4; perhaps TRBD1 as D (5 bases). Germline CDR1 reads SGHRS; CDR2 reads YFSETQ. The CDR3 totals 16 residues. Trimming left V 5 bases short and J 6 bases short, with 20 bases between. CDR3 residues: CASRSGGGTGDEKLFF. The DNA of the CDR3 is TGCGCCAGCAGGAGCGGTGGGGGAACGGGGGATGAAAAACTGTTTTTT.

Within the sample, this clone is medium-sized. The gene calls are TRBV12-3 or TRBV12-4 and TRBJ1-1; D is perhaps TRBD1 (6 bases). Trimming pared 6 bases from V and 1 base from J, leaving 9 bases between. There are 13 residues in the CDR3. The CDR3 sequence: CASRQTGNTEAFF. DNA of the CDR3: TGTGCCAGCAGGCAGACAGGGAACACTGAAGCTTTCTTT.

The rearrangement links TRBV20-1 to TRBJ2-7; 10 bases map to TRBD2. The germline V gene has CDR1 DFQATT and CDR2 SNEGSKA (reference sequence). Losses at the gene ends were 2 bases for V and 1 base for J; bases not matched to a gene: 5. The CDR3 runs to 15 residues. This chain's CDR3 is CSARKGLAASYEQYF. The DNA for the CDR3 is TGCAGTGCTAGAAAAGGACTAGCGGCTTCCTACGAGCAGTACTTC.